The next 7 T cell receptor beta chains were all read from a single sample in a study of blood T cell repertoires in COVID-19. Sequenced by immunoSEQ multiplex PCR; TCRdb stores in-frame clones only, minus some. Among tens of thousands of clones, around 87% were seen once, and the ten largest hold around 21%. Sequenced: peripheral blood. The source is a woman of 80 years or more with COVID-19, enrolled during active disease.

The CDR3 is CASSSRSGGVQETQYF. The CDR3 DNA reads TGTGCCAGCAGCTCGAGATCGGGGGGGGTCCAAGAGACCCAGTACTTC. This chain uses TRBV9 with TRBJ2-5; TRBD2 agrees at 8 bases. Germline assignment: CDR1 SGDLS and CDR2 YYNGEE. The CDR3 length is 16 residues. Trimming at V came to 4 bases and at J to 1 base, leaving 9 bases not matched to a gene. Based on the CDR3 plus reference TRBV9 and TRBJ2-5, the full variable domain is DSGVTQTPKHLITATGQRVTLRCSPRSGDLSVYWYQQSLDQGLQFLIQYYNGEERAKGNILERFSAQQFPDLHSELNLSSLELGDSALYFCASSSRSGGVQETQYFGPGTRLLVL.

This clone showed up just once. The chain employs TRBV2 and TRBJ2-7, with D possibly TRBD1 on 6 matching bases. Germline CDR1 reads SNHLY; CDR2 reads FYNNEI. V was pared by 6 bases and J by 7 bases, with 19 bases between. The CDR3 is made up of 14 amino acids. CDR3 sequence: CASRSHDRPWEQYF. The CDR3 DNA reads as TGTGCCAGCAGATCCCACGACAGGCCTTGGGAGCAGTACTTC.

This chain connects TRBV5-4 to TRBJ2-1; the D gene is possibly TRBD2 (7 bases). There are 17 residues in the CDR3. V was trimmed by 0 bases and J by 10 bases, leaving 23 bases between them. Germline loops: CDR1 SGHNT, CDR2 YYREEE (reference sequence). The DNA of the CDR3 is TGTGCCAGCAGCTTGGCCTATGGGGGGGGCATCCTTCGGGAGCAGTTCTTC. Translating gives CASSLAYGGGILREQFF.

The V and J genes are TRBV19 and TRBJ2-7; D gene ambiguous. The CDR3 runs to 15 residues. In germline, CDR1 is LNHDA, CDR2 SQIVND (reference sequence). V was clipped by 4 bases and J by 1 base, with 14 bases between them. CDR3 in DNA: TGTGCCAGTAGTAGCCACCACGTTAGTTCCTACGAGCAGTACTTC. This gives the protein CASSSHHVSSYEQYF.

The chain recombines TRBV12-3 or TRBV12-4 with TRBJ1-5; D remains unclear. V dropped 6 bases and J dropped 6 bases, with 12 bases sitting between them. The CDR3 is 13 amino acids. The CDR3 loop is CASSQTESQPQHF. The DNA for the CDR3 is TGTGCCAGCAGCCAAACAGAATCTCAGCCCCAGCATTTT.

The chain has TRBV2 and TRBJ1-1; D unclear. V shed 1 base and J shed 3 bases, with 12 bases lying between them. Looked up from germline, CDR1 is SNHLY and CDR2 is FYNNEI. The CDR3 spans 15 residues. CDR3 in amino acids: CASSEGFLAYTEAFF. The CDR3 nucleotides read TGTGCCAGCAGTGAAGGTTTTCTGGCTTACACTGAAGCTTTCTTT.

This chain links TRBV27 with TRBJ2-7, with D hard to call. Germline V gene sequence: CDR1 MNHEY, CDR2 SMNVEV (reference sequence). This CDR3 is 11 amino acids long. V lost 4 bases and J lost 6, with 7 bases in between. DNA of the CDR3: TGTGCCAGCAGTTCCCTTCGCGAGCAGTACTTC. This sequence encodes CASSSLREQYF.